The clone carrying this T cell receptor beta chain came up many times. No antigen is known for it. The sample belongs to a study of spatial heterogeneity in lung cancer. Per germline, CDR1 SGHRS and CDR2 YFSETQ. This CDR3 region has 15 residues. V shed 4 bases and J shed 3 bases, with 16 bases lying between them. Study results and limitations: Alpha chains reached an estimated coverage of roughly 7% of tumor T cells, and beta chains about 14%. Within tumors, counts of expanded alpha and beta TCRs tracked tumor mutation counts.

Time point meaning: sample taken at primary tumor resection. One entry per CDR3 protein, called by TCRdb with MiXCR from the 5' RACE reads. The data show 6,500 to 8,000 distinct CDR3 sequences, less than 3.5% seen once. The rearrangement links TRBV5-1 to TRBJ2-5; D might be TRBD1 (6 bases). The TCR sequence derives from a male donor with early-stage non-small cell lung cancer. The material was lung tumor tissue, obtained at surgery. The DNA of the CDR3 is TGCGCCAGCAGCCCGGAAGGGGGAGTTGAAGAGACCCAGTACTTC. Its protein product is CASSPEGGVEETQYF.